Presented here are 5 T cell receptor beta chains from one specimen sequenced in a study of T-cell memory formation after mild COVID-19. Using its own MiXCR run on the 5' RACE reads, TCRdb lists one record per CDR3 protein. The top ten clones hold 21% of a sample with around 310,000 distinct CDR3 sequences, 13% to 15% of them seen once. Sequenced material: PBMCs or a T cell subset sorted from them (not recorded which). Receptors originate from a man aged 18 to 30 who had mild COVID-19 (a few samples of this study predate the infection). Cell type and time point are not known.

The rearrangement joins TRBV7-9 to TRBJ1-5, with 11 bases identical to TRBD1. The CDR3 extends over 18 amino acids. Germline V gene sequence: CDR1 SEHNR, CDR2 FQNEAQ (reference sequence). Losses at the gene ends were 5 bases for V and 3 bases for J; bases not matched to a gene: 12. CDR3 coding DNA: TGTGCCAGCAGCCCCTCTACCGGGACAGGGGGTATCAATCAGCCCCAGCATTTT. Translated: CASSPSTGTGGINQPQHF.

The table lists this clonotype with a few counts. J is TRBJ2-3 and V is TRBV29-1, with TRBD2 identical over 8 bases. J lost 6 bases, V lost 7 bases, and 3 bases had no gene match. This CDR3 region has 11 residues. Germline lookup yields CDR1 SQVTM and CDR2 ANQGSEA. CDR3 loop: CSAGGGDTQYF. CDR3 bases: TGCAGCGCCGGCGGGGGGGATACGCAGTATTTT.

This rearrangement joins TRBV25-1 to TRBJ1-4, with D possibly being TRBD1 (5 bases). CDR1 and CDR2 from the germline V gene are MGHDK and SYGVNS. The CDR3 extends over 12 amino acids. Trimming shortened V by 4 bases and J by 14 bases, and 14 bases separated the two germline ends. CDR3: CASSGDWAELFF. The CDR3 coding sequence is TGTGCCAGCAGTGGGGACTGGGCTGAGCTGTTTTTT.

This rearrangement joins TRBV28 to TRBJ2-1, with D possibly matching TRBD1 (7 bases). This CDR3 has 13 residues. V gave up 8 bases and J gave up 7 bases, with 15 bases separating them. In germline, CDR1 is MDHEN, CDR2 SYDVKM. CDR3 sequence reads: CASLFPGGNEQFF. Written as DNA, the CDR3 is TGTGCCAGCTTGTTCCCAGGGGGGAATGAGCAGTTCTTC.

This clonotype was seen a handful of times. The rearrangement uses TRBV30 and TRBJ2-3, with D possibly being TRBD1 (6 bases). The V gene lost 4 bases and the J gene lost 1 base, with 9 bases spanning the gap. CDR1 is GTSNPN, CDR2 SVGIG, per germline (reference sequence). The CDR3 runs to 13 residues. CDR3 in amino acids: CAWKWTGTDTQYF. CDR3 bases: TGTGCCTGGAAGTGGACAGGCACAGATACGCAGTATTTT.